The clone carrying this TCR beta chain was seen at least ten times. Germline V gives CDR1 SQVTM, CDR2 ANQGSEA. V gave up 2 bases and J gave up 8 bases, with 16 bases separating them. The CDR3 sequence is 14 residues long. The sample comes from a study of T-cell reconstitution after alpha-beta-depleted transplantation in children. For TCRbeta, the library was prepared with unique molecular identifiers. A single record per CDR3 protein comes from TCRdb applying MiXCR to the PCR reads. The table includes hundreds of thousands of distinct CDR3 sequences, around 12% detected once. The chain has TRBV29-1 and TRBJ2-1; D might be TRBD2 (6 bases). This receptor was obtained from a girl aged 2 to 9 with congenital amegakaryocytic thrombocytopenia, due to receive a stem cell transplant. Sequenced here: PBMCs, sampled before TCRalphabeta/CD19-depleted stem cell transplant. CDR3 sequence reads: CSVESGGEVDEQFF. In DNA form, the CDR3 reads TGCAGCGTTGAAAGCGGTGGGGAGGTCGATGAGCAGTTCTTC.